This note documents a single T cell receptor beta chain sequence. Its specificity is unknown. Measured with immunoSEQ multiplex PCR; TCRdb has only the in-frame clones, and not every one. The data contain under 80,000 clones, approximately 93% of them seen just once; the ten biggest clones take up approximately 3.6%. These data originate in a study of cytomegalovirus exposure and HLA in healthy donors. Study-wide results and caveats: The dataset shows that most TCR sequences were rare, while some public TCRs occurred in many donors. Among TCR beta chains, those listed as cytomegalovirus-associated numbered some 160.

Looked up from germline, CDR1 is KGHSH and CDR2 is LQKENI. This CDR3 region has 14 residues. J lost 3 bases, V lost 3 bases, and 2 bases had no gene match. Separate from the approximately 730-subject first cohort, the roughly 120-subject validation cohort was the one that the donors belonged to. The sequence was obtained from a woman aged 18-29 years in good health and CMV-seropositive. The sample taken for sequencing was PBMCs. The genes are TRBV18 and TRBJ1-1, with 9 bases that match TRBD1. CDR3 in DNA: TGTGCCAGCTCACCGAGACAGGGGGACACTGAAGCTTTCTTT. It translates to CASSPRQGDTEAFF.